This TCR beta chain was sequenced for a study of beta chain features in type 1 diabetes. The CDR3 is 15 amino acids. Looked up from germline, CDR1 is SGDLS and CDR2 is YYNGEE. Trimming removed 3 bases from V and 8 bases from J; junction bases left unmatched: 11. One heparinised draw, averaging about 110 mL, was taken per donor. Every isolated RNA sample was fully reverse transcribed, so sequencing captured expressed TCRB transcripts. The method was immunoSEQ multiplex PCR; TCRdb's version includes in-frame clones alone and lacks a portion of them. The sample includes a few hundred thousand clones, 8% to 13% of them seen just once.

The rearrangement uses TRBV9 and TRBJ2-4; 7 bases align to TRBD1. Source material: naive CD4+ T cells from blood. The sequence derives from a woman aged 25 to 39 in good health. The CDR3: CASSARGLLRDIQYF. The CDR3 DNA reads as TGTGCCAGCAGCGCGAGGGGGCTTCTCAGGGACATTCAGTACTTC.